Listed below are T cell receptor beta chains from one sample, sequenced in a study of T-cell memory formation after mild COVID-19. TCRdb ran MiXCR on the 5' RACE reads and lists one entry per CDR3 protein. The sample has 550,000 to 650,000 distinct CDR3 sequences, approximately 15% seen once. Sample: PBMCs or a T cell subset sorted from them (not recorded which). These receptors all stem from an adult woman who had mild COVID-19 (a few samples of this study predate the infection). Cell type and time point are not known. Each CDR3 is given with its conserved first and last residue. The order of the fields is clone size, J gene, D gene, V gene, CDR3 DNA, CDR3 protein. D genes are given only for firm matches. Clone size, where shown, is once, few, many, or a class for clones that have expanded.

. TRBJ1-1 . TRBV4-1 TGCGCCAGCAGCCAAGATAAAAGGGGAAAAACTGAAGCTTTCTTT CASSQDKRGKTEAFF
. TRBJ1-2 . TRBV2 TGTGCCAGCAGTGAACCAGGGATTCATGGCTACACCTTC CASSEPGIHGYTF
few TRBJ2-5 . TRBV2 TGTGCCAGCAGTGAACACCCCTTAGGGGCCCAGTACTTC CASSEHPLGAQYF
few TRBJ2-7 TRBD2 TRBV19 TGTGCCAGTAGTAGCCCCACTAGCGGGAGGGTATACGAGCAGTACTTC CASSSPTSGRVYEQYF
many TRBJ2-3 TRBD1 TRBV7-6 TGTGCCAGCAGTTCGGGACAGGGGACAGATACGCAGTATTTT CASSSGQGTDTQYF
few TRBJ2-2 . TRBV18 TGTGCCAGCTCAGCTATAGCGGAGGCGAACACCGGGGAGCTGTTTTTT CASSAIAEANTGELFF
few TRBJ2-2 . TRBV4-2 TGTGCCAGCAGCCAAGATGGGGTTACGAACACCGGGGAGCTGTTTTTT CASSQDGVTNTGELFF
many TRBJ2-1 . TRBV7-2 TGTGCCAGCAGCTTTCGGGAGACTAGTGAGCAGTTCTTC CASSFRETSEQFF
. TRBJ1-2 . TRBV12-3/TRBV12-4 TGTGCCAGCAGTTTAGGGCAGAACCTTTATGGCTACACCTTC CASSLGQNLYGYTF
few TRBJ2-6 . TRBV7-9 TGTGCCAGCAGCTCATGGAGGTCCTCTGGGGCCAACGTCCTGACTTTC CASSSWRSSGANVLTF
few TRBJ2-3 . TRBV7-3 TGTGCCAGCAGCTTACACACATACACAGATACGCAGTATTTT CASSLHTYTDTQYF
. TRBJ2-2 . TRBV5-1 TGCGCCAGCAGCGCCGGCAGTCCCGGGGAGCTGTTTTTT CASSAGSPGELFF
. TRBJ1-1 . TRBV7-9 TGTGCCAGCAGCTTAACCCAGGGAGCAACTGAAGCTTTCTTT CASSLTQGATEAFF
few TRBJ2-1 . TRBV20-1 TGCAGTGCTAGAAGTGCGGGAACCCTCATCAGCAATGAGCAGTTCTTC CSARSAGTLISNEQFF
. TRBJ2-3 TRBD2 TRBV7-7 TGTGCCAGCAGCTTAGCGGTATCTAGCGGGAGTGTAGATACGCAGTATTTT CASSLAVSSGSVDTQYF
. TRBJ1-1 . TRBV4-3 TGCGCCAGCAGCCAACCCCCTGGGTCCGGGACTGAAGCTTTCTTT CASSQPPGSGTEAFF
. TRBJ2-5 TRBD2 TRBV5-6 TGTGCCAGCAGCTCCGTGGTGGAACTAGCGGGAGTTAGGGAGACCCAGTACTTC CASSSVVELAGVRETQYF
few TRBJ2-7 . TRBV12-3/TRBV12-4 TGTGCCAGCAGTATCCGGGACCACCCCGTTAAAGAGCAGTACTTC CASSIRDHPVKEQYF
once TRBJ2-1 TRBD1 TRBV29-1 TGCAGCGTTGAGGGGACAGGTCGCCAAGGGCAGTTCTTC CSVEGTGRQGQFF
few TRBJ1-4 . TRBV5-1 TGCGCCAGCAGCTTGACGCCAGCCGGGGCCGGAGGTGAAAAACTGTTTTTT CASSLTPAGAGGEKLFF
many TRBJ2-7 TRBD1 TRBV6-6 TGTGCCAGCAGCCGGACAGGGGCCTACGAGCAGTACTTC CASSRTGAYEQYF
once TRBJ1-2 . TRBV6-5 TGTGCCAGCAGTTACTCGGGAACAGGGCGTAGTTATGGCTACACCTTC CASSYSGTGRSYGYTF
many TRBJ1-1 . TRBV3-1 TGTGCCAGCAGCTATCGACAGAACACTGAAGCTTTCTTT CASSYRQNTEAFF
many TRBJ2-7 TRBD1 TRBV6-2/TRBV6-3 TGTGCCAGCAGTCCCCGAGGGACAGGGGTCGCCTACGAGCAGTACTTC CASSPRGTGVAYEQYF
. TRBJ2-5 . TRBV3-1 TGTGCCAGCAGCCAAGGTACAGCTCTTGGGGAGACCCAGTACTTC CASSQGTALGETQYF
. TRBJ1-6 . TRBV25-1 TGTGCCAGCAGTGAATCCCCGGGAGGCAATTCACCCCTCCACTTT CASSESPGGNSPLHF
few TRBJ2-3 TRBD2 TRBV14 TGTGCCAGCAGCCGACGAAAAACCGGGACTAGCGTAACAGATACGCAGTATTTT CASSRRKTGTSVTDTQYF
few TRBJ2-7 . TRBV6-5 TGTGCCAGCAGTTACTCCTCCACAGGGTATAGCTCCTACGAGCAGTACTTC CASSYSSTGYSSYEQYF
few TRBJ2-3 . TRBV5-1 TGCGCCAGCAGCTTTACCGGGGAAAGCACAGATACGCAGTATTTT CASSFTGESTDTQYF
. TRBJ2-1 . TRBV3-1 TGTGCCAGCAGTCAAATTATGAACAATGAGCAGTTCTTC CASSQIMNNEQFF
many TRBJ1-2 . TRBV19 TGTGCCAGTAGTACGACAGATATCCTGGATGGCTACACCTTC CASSTTDILDGYTF
. TRBJ1-1 . TRBV7-2 TGTGCCAGCAGCCTCCGACGGGGATTAAGGAACACTGAAGCTTTCTTT CASSLRRGLRNTEAFF
. TRBJ2-1 . TRBV20-1 TGCAGTGCTGCCCCGGGTAGCGGCTACAATGAGCAGTTCTTC CSAAPGSGYNEQFF
few TRBJ1-5 . TRBV12-3/TRBV12-4 TGTGCCAGCAGCCTGTACGAGAGGAGCAATCAGCCCCAGCATTTT CASSLYERSNQPQHF
. TRBJ1-5 . TRBV10-3 TGTGCCACAGCTACGGGGGGCGGGCAGCCCCAGCATTTT CATATGGGQPQHF
. TRBJ2-3 TRBD2 TRBV4-1 TGCGCCAGCAGCCATAGCGGGGCCAGCACAGATACGCAGTATTTT CASSHSGASTDTQYF
. TRBJ2-7 . TRBV5-5 TGTGCCAGCAGCTTGGGCTCGTCAGATTTCGACGAGCAGTACTTC CASSLGSSDFDEQYF
. TRBJ1-1 TRBD1 TRBV30 TGTGCCTGGAGTGTACGAAGGGACAGGTCATGGTCGCTCACTGAAGCTTTCTTT CAWSVRRDRSWSLTEAFF
. TRBJ2-1 . TRBV27 TGTGCCAGCAGTTTCCCAGGTCCTAGGGGCAATGAGCAGTTCTTC CASSFPGPRGNEQFF
few TRBJ1-2 . TRBV24-1 TGTGCCACCAGTGATTCCCAGGGAATCCTCTATGGCTACACCTTC CATSDSQGILYGYTF
. TRBJ1-3 . TRBV12-3/TRBV12-4 TGTGCCAGCAGCGGGACAACTGGAAACACCATATATTTT CASSGTTGNTIYF
. TRBJ1-5 . TRBV20-1 TGCAGTGCTAGAGATCGGCACGGACGACAGCCCCAGCATTTT CSARDRHGRQPQHF
few TRBJ1-1 . TRBV3-1 TGTGCCAGCAGCCGAATCTTCGGGGGGAACACTGAAGCTTTCTTT CASSRIFGGNTEAFF
. TRBJ2-1 TRBD1 TRBV7-9 TGTGCCAGCAGCTTAGGTGGGACAGGGGGTCGCTATGAGCAGTTCTTC CASSLGGTGGRYEQFF
. TRBJ1-2 TRBD1 TRBV5-1 TGCGCCAGCAGCTTGGCCCAGGGACAGGCAGTCGGCTACACCTTC CASSLAQGQAVGYTF
. TRBJ2-3 TRBD2 TRBV5-1 TGCGCCAGCAGCTATCAGCGGGGAAGCACAGATACGCAGTATTTT CASSYQRGSTDTQYF
. TRBJ2-3 TRBD2 TRBV5-1 TGCGCCAGCAGCTCACTGACTAGCGGGAGGACAGATACGCAGTATTTT CASSSLTSGRTDTQYF